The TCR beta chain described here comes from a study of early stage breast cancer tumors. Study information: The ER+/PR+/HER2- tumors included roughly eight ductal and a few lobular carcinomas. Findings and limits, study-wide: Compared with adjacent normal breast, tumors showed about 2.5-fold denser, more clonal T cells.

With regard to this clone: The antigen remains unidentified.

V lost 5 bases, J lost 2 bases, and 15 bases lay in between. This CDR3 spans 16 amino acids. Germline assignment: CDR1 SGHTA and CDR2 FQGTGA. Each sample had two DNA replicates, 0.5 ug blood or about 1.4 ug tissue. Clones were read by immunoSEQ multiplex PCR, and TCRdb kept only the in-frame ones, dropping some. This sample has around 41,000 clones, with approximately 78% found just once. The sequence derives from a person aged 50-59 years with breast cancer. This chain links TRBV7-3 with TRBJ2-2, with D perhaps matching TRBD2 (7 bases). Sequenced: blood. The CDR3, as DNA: TGTGCCAGCAGCGCCCGGGGAGGGGGTAACACCGGGGAGCTGTTTTTT. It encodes CASSARGGGNTGELFF.